The 13 T cell receptor beta chains reported below all come from one sample, sequenced in a study of T cells in Graves' hyperthyroidism and ophthalmopathy. Amplified TCR beta CDR3 regions derived from RNA transcripts. Researchers ran a first-round RT-PCR on the TCR CDR3 using the HTBI primer set. Each CDR3 protein is one row after TCRdb ran MiXCR on the multiplex PCR reads. The sample holds 250,000 to 300,000 distinct CDR3 sequences, more than 12% seen once. The specimen sequenced was blood. The receptors here all came from a woman between 40 and 50 years old with Graves' hyperthyroidism that later progressed to Graves' ophthalmopathy.

In this sample, this clonotype turned up a few times. The chain uses TRBV4-1 and TRBJ2-7; 10 bases align to TRBD2. Germline-derived CDR1 and CDR2 are MGHRA and YSYEKL. Germline trimming cut 0 bases from V and 6 bases from J; bases unmatched to any gene: 11. The CDR3 consists of 17 residues. Here the CDR3 reads CASSQDMLAGVSVEQYF. CDR3 DNA: TGCGCCAGCAGCCAAGATATGCTAGCGGGAGTCAGTGTCGAGCAGTACTTC.

This clonotype was seen more than once but under ten times. V gene TRBV29-1 combines with J gene TRBJ1-4; D possibly corresponds to TRBD1 (5 bases). The CDR3 runs to 12 residues. Per the germline V gene, CDR1 is SQVTM and CDR2 is ANQGSEA. The CDR3 DNA is TGCAGTGTGCGGGGGTTTGATGAAAAACTGTTTTTT. Residues: CSVRGFDEKLFF.

Notes on this clonotype: This could be a read error, since a much larger clone is one nucleotide away. This chain links TRBV4-1 with TRBJ1-3; D gene uncertain. The CDR3 is 16 amino acids. The V gene's germline CDR1 is MGHRA and CDR2 YSYEKL. V lost 0 bases and J lost 3, with 12 bases in between. The CDR3 spells CASSQERVDFGNTIYF. The DNA of the CDR3 is TGCGCCAGCAGCCAAGAGAGAGTAGATTTTGGAAACACCATATATTTT.

This clonotype was picked up many times. CDR3 protein: CASSRDPSTYEQYF. The CDR3 nucleotides read TGCGCCAGCAGCCGGGACCCCTCCACCTACGAGCAGTACTTC. V is TRBV10-2 and J is TRBJ2-7, with D possibly being TRBD1 or TRBD2 (5 bases each). CDR1 and CDR2 from the germline V gene are WSHSY and SAAADI. This CDR3 comprises 14 residues. The ends were cut back, 6 bases at V and 2 bases at J, with 14 bases in the middle.

The chain links TRBV19 to TRBJ2-2; TRBD2 matches at 12 bases. Germline loops: CDR1 LNHDA, CDR2 SQIVND (reference sequence). Trimming took 7 bases from V and 4 from J; bases not matched to a gene: 7. The CDR3 length is 16 residues. CDR3 sequence: CASIPSSGRATGELFF. CDR3 bases: TGTGCCAGTATCCCTTCTAGCGGGAGGGCCACCGGGGAGCTGTTTTTT.

A word on this clonotype: It may be a read error: a sequence one base away is much more abundant. The chain uses TRBV18 and TRBJ2-5; TRBD2 might be the D (6 bases). Germline values: CDR1 KGHSH, CDR2 LQKENI. The CDR3 is 14 residues long. The CDR3 region is CAGSPPAGKETQYF. The DNA for the CDR3 is TGTGCCGGCTCACCTCCTGCGGGGAAAGAGACCCAGTACTTC.

This clonotype came up many times. The rearrangement joins TRBV11-2 to TRBJ2-5; 8 positions agree with TRBD2. CDR1 is SGHAT, CDR2 FQNNGV, per germline. Unmatched junction bases numbered 13, after V lost 5 bases and J lost 5 bases. This CDR3 spans 16 amino acids. For the CDR3, the DNA is TGTGCCAGCAGCCTATCCGGGACTAGGGGCTTTGAGACCCAGTACTTC. Translation: CASSLSGTRGFETQYF.

The rearrangement uses TRBV7-6 and TRBJ2-7; possibly TRBD1 for D (6 bases). The germline gives CDR1 SGHVS, CDR2 FNYEAQ. V lost 1 base and J 6 bases, leaving 10 bases between the germline ends. The CDR3 spans 13 residues. In nucleotides, the CDR3 is TGTGCCAGCAGCTTAGGGGGGCCCCCCGAGCAGTACTTC. This encodes CASSLGGPPEQYF.

A word on this clonotype: A much more abundant neighbour one base away suggests this may be a read error. The gene calls are TRBV6-1 and TRBJ2-7, with TRBD1 identical over 8 bases. CDR1 and CDR2 (germline): MNHNS, SASEGT. CDR3 length: 15 residues. V gave up 10 bases and J gave up 0 bases; unmatched junction bases: 11. CDR3 residues: CANQLGQGSSYEQYF. CDR3 sequence (DNA): TGTGCCAACCAACTCGGACAGGGTAGCTCCTACGAGCAGTACTTC.

Regarding this clonotype: Given a much more abundant clone one base away, this may be a read error. The rearrangement links TRBV11-2 to TRBJ2-7, with D possibly being TRBD1 (6 bases). The DNA matches TRBJ2-1 better at its end, which makes the J call doubtful. Germline V gene lookup returns CDR1 SGHAT and CDR2 FQNNGV. CDR3 length equals 14 residues. As DNA, the CDR3 is TGTGCCAGCAGGTTCCGGGACACTTCCTACGAGCAGTTCTTC. Translating gives CASRFRDTSYEQFF.

A note on this clonotype: A read error may produce the germline difference seen at one junction end. The V and J genes are TRBV20-1 and TRBJ2-1; TRBD2 matches 11 bases. The CDR3 is made up of 15 amino acids. Germline CDR1 and CDR2: DFQATT and SNEGSKA (reference sequence). Written as DNA, the CDR3 is TGCAGTGCCGTGACTAGCGGGACCGAGGAGGATGAGCAGCTCTTC. Translating it yields CSAVTSGTEEDEQLF.

The chain links TRBV7-8 to TRBJ1-6; D unresolved. Germline lookup yields CDR1 SGHVS and CDR2 FQNEAQ. Trimming took off 2 bases at V and 7 bases at J, with 15 bases between the two ends. The CDR3 totals 16 residues. The CDR3 coding sequence is TGTGCCAGCAGCTTATACCGGTTGATAGGGAATTCACCCCTCCACTTT. Encoded protein: CASSLYRLIGNSPLHF.

This clonotype was observed at least ten times. The CDR3 loop reads CSAIDSNYGYTF. The CDR3 nucleotides are TGCAGCGCCATAGACAGTAACTATGGCTACACCTTC. The chain links TRBV29-1 to TRBJ1-2; D might be TRBD1 (5 bases). CDR1 SQVTM and CDR2 ANQGSEA come from the germline V gene. V was pared by 7 bases and J by 1 base, with 10 bases between. The CDR3 extends over 12 amino acids.